The 12 T cell receptor beta chains listed next were all sequenced from one sample in a study of OX40 agonist ivuxolimab in advanced cancers. TCRdb keeps only in-frame clones here, not all; method: immunoSEQ multiplex PCR. The table records approximately 18,000 clones, approximately 80% of them present only once. The input for sequencing was CD4+ or CD8+ T cells sorted from blood, taken in a trial of the OX40 agonist ivuxolimab. The receptors derive from an adult with an advanced solid tumor such as melanoma, head and neck, liver or kidney cancer.

The CDR3: CASSLSSGRKTDTQYF. In nucleotides, the CDR3 is TGTGCCAGCAGTTTAAGTTCAGGGAGGAAAACAGATACGCAGTATTTT. The chain couples TRBV28 to TRBJ2-3, with a tentative D call TRBD2 (6 bases). In germline, CDR1 is MDHEN, CDR2 SYDVKM. CDR3 size: 16 residues. Trimming pared 2 bases from V and 3 bases from J, leaving 15 bases between.

This sequence joins TRBV18 and TRBJ2-1; D is uncertain. Between the trimmed V and J ends, which lost 2 bases and 8 bases, there was a span of 4 bases. Germline V gene data show CDR1 as KGHSH and CDR2 as LQKENI. The CDR3 is 11 residues long. CDR3 residues: CASSPRDEQFF. The CDR3 DNA is TGTGCCAGCTCACCAAGGGATGAGCAGTTCTTC.

This clone was recorded at least ten times. The rearrangement uses TRBV5-1 and TRBJ2-7, with a weak D call TRBD1 (7 bases). V lost 0 bases to trimming and J lost 3 bases, with 19 bases between them. The CDR3 consists of 17 residues. Per the germline V gene, CDR1 is SGHRS and CDR2 is YFSETQ. CDR3 loop: CASSLARQGGSGYEQYF. The CDR3, as DNA: TGCGCCAGCAGCTTGGCCAGGCAGGGGGGCTCAGGCTACGAGCAGTACTTC. Supplemented by reference TRBV5-1 and TRBJ2-7, the full variable domain reads KAGVTQTPRYLIKTRGQQVTLSCSPISGHRSVSWYQQTPGQGLQFLFEYFSETQRNKGNFPGRFSGRQFSNSRSEMNVSTLELGDSALYLCASSLARQGGSGYEQYFGPGTRLTVT.

J is TRBJ2-7 and V is TRBV7-9; D not resolved. CDR1 and CDR2 from the germline V gene are SEHNR and FQNEAQ (reference sequence). V was pared by 1 base and J by 6 bases, with 10 bases between. The CDR3 totals 13 residues. In nucleotides, the CDR3 is TGTGCCAGCAGCTTAGGTACAGTGAGCGAGCAGTACTTC. This translates into CASSLGTVSEQYF.

The CDR3 DNA reads TGTGCCAGCAGCCGACAGGGGGCTCAAGAGACCCAGTACTTC. Translated, it gives CASSRQGAQETQYF. The chain employs TRBV6-5 and TRBJ2-5; 10 bases map to TRBD1. This CDR3 has 14 residues. V was clipped by 6 bases and J by 2 bases; unmatched bases: 3. CDR1 is MNHEY and CDR2 is SVGAGI in the germline V gene.

The chain has TRBV6-4 and TRBJ1-4; D gene uncertain. Trimming took 4 bases from V and 5 from J, leaving 8 bases between them. Germline V gene lookup returns CDR1 MRHNA and CDR2 SNTAGT. The CDR3 consists of 13 residues. CDR3 region: CASSARTNEKLFF. As DNA, the CDR3 is TGTGCCAGCAGTGCCAGGACGAATGAAAAACTGTTTTTT.

The genes are TRBV7-8 and TRBJ2-1, with 7 bases fitting TRBD2. The J segment lost 9 bases and the V segment lost 5 bases, leaving 7 bases of the junction unmatched. Germline V gives CDR1 SGHVS, CDR2 FQNEAQ. The CDR3 extends over 13 amino acids. This CDR3 is CASSPGLVAEQFF. The CDR3 DNA follows: TGTGCCAGCAGCCCCGGACTAGTGGCTGAGCAGTTCTTC. The whole variable domain, remainder taken from reference TRBV7-8 and TRBJ2-1, is GAGVSQSPRYKVAKRGQDVALRCDPISGHVSLFWYQQALGQGPEFLTYFQNEAQLDKSGLPSDRFFAERPEGSVSTLKIQRTQQEDSAVYLCASSPGLVAEQFFGPGTRLTVL.

J is TRBJ1-4 and V is TRBV6-6; 7 positions agree with TRBD1. This CDR3 spans 14 amino acids. Losses at the gene ends were 4 bases for V and 6 bases for J; bases not matched to a gene: 5. Looked up from germline, CDR1 is MNHNY and CDR2 is SVGAGI (reference sequence). The CDR3 region is CASSFHRGDEKLFF. The CDR3 DNA reads TGTGCCAGCAGTTTCCACAGGGGAGATGAAAAACTGTTTTTT.

This clone has a single count. This sequence joins TRBV5-1 and TRBJ1-4, with a possible D match to TRBD1 (6 bases). V was shortened by 2 bases and J by 2 bases, with 7 bases between the two germline ends. The CDR3 totals 14 residues. CDR1 is SGHRS, CDR2 YFSETQ, per germline. CDR3: CASSFGQTNEKLFF. DNA for the CDR3: TGCGCCAGCAGCTTTGGACAGACTAATGAAAAACTGTTTTTT.

Comments on this clone: It may be a read error: a sequence one base away is much more abundant. Other DNA sequences within the sample encode an identical CDR3. The chain is built from TRBV4-3 and TRBJ2-3; 12 positions agree with TRBD2. With 0 bases clipped from V and 4 bases from J, the junction kept 2 bases outside the gene matches. The germline V gene has CDR1 LGHNA and CDR2 YSLEER. CDR3 length: 16 amino acids. The CDR3 region is CASSQDLAGGPDTQYF. The CDR3 DNA reads TGCGCCAGCAGCCAAGATCTAGCGGGGGGGCCAGATACGCAGTATTTT.

The CDR3 nucleotides are TGTGCCAGCAGCGGGACGGGTAAAGCTCACTATGGCTACACCTTC. Protein sequence: CASSGTGKAHYGYTF. The chain combines TRBV9 with TRBJ1-2; D gene ambiguous. The V end was cut by 3 bases, the J end by 3 bases, with 15 bases between. From germline, CDR1 is SGDLS and CDR2 YYNGEE. The CDR3 has 15 residues.

The genes are TRBV27 and TRBJ2-5; possible D gene TRBD2, 6 bases. V lost 4 bases and J lost 1, with 16 bases in between. Germline assignment: CDR1 MNHEY and CDR2 SMNVEV (reference sequence). The CDR3 loop spans 16 amino acids. The CDR3 is CASSSLGGALQETQYF. The CDR3 DNA follows: TGTGCCAGCAGTTCTCTGGGGGGAGCCCTCCAAGAGACCCAGTACTTC.